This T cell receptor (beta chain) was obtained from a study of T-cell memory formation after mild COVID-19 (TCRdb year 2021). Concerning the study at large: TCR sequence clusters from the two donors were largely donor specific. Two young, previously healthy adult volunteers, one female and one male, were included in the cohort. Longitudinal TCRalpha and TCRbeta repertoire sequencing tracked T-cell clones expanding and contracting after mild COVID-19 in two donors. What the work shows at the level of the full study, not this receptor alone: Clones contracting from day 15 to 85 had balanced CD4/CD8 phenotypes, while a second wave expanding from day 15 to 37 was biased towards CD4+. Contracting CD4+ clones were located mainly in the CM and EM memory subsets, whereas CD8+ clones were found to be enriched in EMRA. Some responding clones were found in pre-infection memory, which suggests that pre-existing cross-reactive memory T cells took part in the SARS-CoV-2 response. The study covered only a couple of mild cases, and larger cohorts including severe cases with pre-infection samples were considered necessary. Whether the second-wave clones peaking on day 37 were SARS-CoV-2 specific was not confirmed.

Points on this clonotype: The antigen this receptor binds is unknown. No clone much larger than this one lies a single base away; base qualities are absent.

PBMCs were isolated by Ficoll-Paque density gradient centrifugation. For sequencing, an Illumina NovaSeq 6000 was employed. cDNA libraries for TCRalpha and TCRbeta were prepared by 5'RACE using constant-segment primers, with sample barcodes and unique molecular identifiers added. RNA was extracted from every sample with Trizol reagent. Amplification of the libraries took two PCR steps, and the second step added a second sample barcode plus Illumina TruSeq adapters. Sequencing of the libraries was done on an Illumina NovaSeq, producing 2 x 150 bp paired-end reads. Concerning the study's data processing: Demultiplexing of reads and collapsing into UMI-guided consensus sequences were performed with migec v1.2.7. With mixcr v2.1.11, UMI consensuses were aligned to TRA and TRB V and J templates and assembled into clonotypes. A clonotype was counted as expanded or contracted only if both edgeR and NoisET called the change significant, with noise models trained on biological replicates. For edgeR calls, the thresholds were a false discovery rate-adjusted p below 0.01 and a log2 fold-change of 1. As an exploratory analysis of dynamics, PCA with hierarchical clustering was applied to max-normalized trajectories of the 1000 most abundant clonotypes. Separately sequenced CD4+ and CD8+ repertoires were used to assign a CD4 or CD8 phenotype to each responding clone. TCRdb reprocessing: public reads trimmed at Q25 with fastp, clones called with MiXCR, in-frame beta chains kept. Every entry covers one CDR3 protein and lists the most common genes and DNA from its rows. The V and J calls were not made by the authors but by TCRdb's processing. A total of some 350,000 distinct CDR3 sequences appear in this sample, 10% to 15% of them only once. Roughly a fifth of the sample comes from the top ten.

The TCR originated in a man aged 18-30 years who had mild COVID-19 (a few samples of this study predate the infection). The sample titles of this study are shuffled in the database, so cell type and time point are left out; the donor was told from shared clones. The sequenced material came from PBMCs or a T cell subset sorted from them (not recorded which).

The CDR3 reads as follows: CASSSFVYTDTQYF. The bases read TGTGCCAGCAGCTCCTTCGTGTACACAGATACGCAGTATTTT. Recombination connected TRBV7-2 to TRBJ2-3; no D gene is confidently identified. V sheds 4 bases and J sheds 2 bases, leaving 10 bases between their ends. CDR1 and CDR2 are drawn from the germline V gene: SGHTA, FQGNSA. The CDR3 numbers 14 residues from cysteine through phenylalanine. Only the CDR3 DNA stays, 42 bases, in frame from base 1.